The sequence of this TCR beta chain was determined in a study of glioma-infiltrating T cells. Study-level findings and limits: Tissue-blood divergence was below expectation in non-neoplastic patients, above in gliomas.

V lost 1 base to trimming and J lost 2 bases, with 6 bases between them. CDR1 and CDR2 (germline): SGHDN, FVKESK. The CDR3 covers 13 residues. As for this clonotype: Its matching antigen is unknown.

Using RNA template, CDR3s of TCR alpha and beta were amplified with iRepertoire arm-PCR. TCRdb reanalysed the multiplex PCR reads using MiXCR and keeps one entry per CDR3 protein. This sample carries about 140,000 distinct CDR3 sequences, roughly two fifths of them seen once, and the ten largest clones take about a fifth. This rearrangement joins TRBV14 to TRBJ2-7; no clear D gene. Sequenced input: glioma tissue, nonneoplastic brain tissue, or PBMCs (not recorded which). This receptor was taken from a human donor with low-grade glioma or glioblastoma, undergoing nonglioma brain surgery, or in good health (not recorded which). CDR3 nucleotides: TGTGCCAGCAGCCAAGCTTTTGCCTACGAGCAGTACTTC. It specifies CASSQAFAYEQYF.